This T cell receptor beta chain was identified during a study of T cells after yellow fever vaccination. Study in general: Researchers used SMART-Seq v4 Ultra Low Input to prepare fractions that had low cell numbers.

TCRdb reanalysed the 5' RACE reads using MiXCR and keeps one entry per CDR3 protein. This sample has 500,000 to 650,000 distinct CDR3 sequences, with roughly an eighth found just once. The V gene's germline CDR1 is SEHNR and CDR2 FQNEAQ (reference sequence). The V gene lost 5 bases and the J gene lost 1 base, with 17 bases spanning the gap. The CDR3 is made up of 16 amino acids. This clonotype was recorded many times. Its antigen is currently unknown. Study-level findings and limits: Abundant bulk-derived clonotypes could contaminate FACS-sorted repertoires. Detected again after the booster were most primary-vaccination clones, at about 96% CD4 and 70% to 90% CD8.

Sequencing was performed on PBMCs, taken on the day of the yellow fever booster vaccination. The chain couples TRBV7-9 to TRBJ1-1; the D gene is possibly TRBD1 (5 bases). This TCR came from a man under 40 who received the YFV17D yellow fever vaccine. This CDR3 reads CASSPRAGRKNTEAFF. The CDR3 nucleotides read TGTGCCAGCAGCCCCCGGGCGGGACGGAAGAACACTGAAGCTTTCTTT. Using reference TRBV7-9 and TRBJ1-1 for the parts outside the CDR3, the full variable domain is DTGVSQNPRHKITKRGQNVTFRCDPISEHNRLYWYRQTLGQGPEFLTYFQNEAQLEKSRLLSDRFSAERPKGSFSTLEIQRTEQGDSAMYLCASSPRAGRKNTEAFFGQGTRLTVV.